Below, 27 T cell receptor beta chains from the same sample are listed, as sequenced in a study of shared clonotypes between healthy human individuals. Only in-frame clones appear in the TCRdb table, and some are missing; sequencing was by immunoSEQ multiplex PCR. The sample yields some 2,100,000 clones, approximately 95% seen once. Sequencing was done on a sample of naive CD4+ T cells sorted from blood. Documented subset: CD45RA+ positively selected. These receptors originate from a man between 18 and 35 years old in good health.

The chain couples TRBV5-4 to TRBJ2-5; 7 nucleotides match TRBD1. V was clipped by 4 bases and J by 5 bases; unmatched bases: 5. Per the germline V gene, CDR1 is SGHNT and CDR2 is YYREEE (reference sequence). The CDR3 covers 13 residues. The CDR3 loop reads CASSQQGWETQYF. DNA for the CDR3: TGTGCCAGCAGCCAACAGGGGTGGGAGACCCAGTACTTC.

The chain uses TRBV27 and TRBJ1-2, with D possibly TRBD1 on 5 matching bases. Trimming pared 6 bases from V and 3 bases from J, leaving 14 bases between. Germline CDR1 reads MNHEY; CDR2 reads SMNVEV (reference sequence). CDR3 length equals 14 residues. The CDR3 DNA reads TGTGCCAGCAGCTCCGGCGGGACCCACTATGGCTACACCTTC. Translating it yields CASSSGGTHYGYTF.

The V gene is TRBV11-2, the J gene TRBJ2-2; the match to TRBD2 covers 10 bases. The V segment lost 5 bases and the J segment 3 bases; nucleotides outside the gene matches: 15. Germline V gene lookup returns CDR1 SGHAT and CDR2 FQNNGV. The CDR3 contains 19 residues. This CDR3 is CASSPEREGLRRYTGELFF. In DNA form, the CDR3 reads TGTGCCAGCAGCCCCGAGCGGGAGGGCCTACGGAGGTACACCGGGGAGCTGTTTTTT.

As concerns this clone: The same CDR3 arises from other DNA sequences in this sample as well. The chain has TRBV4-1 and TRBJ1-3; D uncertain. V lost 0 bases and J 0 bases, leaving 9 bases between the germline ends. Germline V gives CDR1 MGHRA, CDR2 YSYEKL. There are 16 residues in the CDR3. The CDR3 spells CASSQDLPGSGNTIYF. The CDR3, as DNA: TGCGCCAGCAGCCAAGATCTCCCAGGCTCTGGAAACACCATATATTTT.

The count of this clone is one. The DNA for the CDR3 is TGTGCCAGCAAAGGAGAAAGCAACATTCAGTACTTC. Its translation: CASKGESNIQYF. This rearrangement joins TRBV2 to TRBJ2-4; no definite D call. The CDR3 sequence is 12 residues long. With 7 bases removed from V and 7 bases from J, the gap between germline ends came to 11 bases. Germline assignment: CDR1 SNHLY and CDR2 FYNNEI.

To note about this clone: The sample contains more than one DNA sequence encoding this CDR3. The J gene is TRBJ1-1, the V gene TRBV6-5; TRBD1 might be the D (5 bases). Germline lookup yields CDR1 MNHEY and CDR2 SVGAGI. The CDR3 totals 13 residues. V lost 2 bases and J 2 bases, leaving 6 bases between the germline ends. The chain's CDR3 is CASSYQGNTEAFF. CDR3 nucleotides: TGTGCCAGCAGTTACCAGGGAAACACTGAAGCTTTCTTT.

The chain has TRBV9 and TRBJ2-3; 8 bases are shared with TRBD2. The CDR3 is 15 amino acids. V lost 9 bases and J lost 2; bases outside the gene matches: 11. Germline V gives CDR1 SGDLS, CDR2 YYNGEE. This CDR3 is CATSPGGAYTDTQYF. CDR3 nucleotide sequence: TGTGCCACATCCCCGGGGGGGGCCTACACAGATACGCAGTATTTT.

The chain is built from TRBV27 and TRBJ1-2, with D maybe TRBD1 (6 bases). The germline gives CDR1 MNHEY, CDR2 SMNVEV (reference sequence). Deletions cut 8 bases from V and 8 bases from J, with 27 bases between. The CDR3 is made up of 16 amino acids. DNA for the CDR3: TGTGCCAGCGGAACCGGGACAACGAGCTACTCGAGGGGCTACACCTTC. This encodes CASGTGTTSYSRGYTF.

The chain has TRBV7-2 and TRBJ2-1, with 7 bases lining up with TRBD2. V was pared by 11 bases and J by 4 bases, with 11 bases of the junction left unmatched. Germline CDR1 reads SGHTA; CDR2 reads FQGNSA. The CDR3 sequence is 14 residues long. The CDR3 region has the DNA TGTGCCTCTACTAGCGATCGCTTTTACAATGAGCAGTTCTTC. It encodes CASTSDRFYNEQFF. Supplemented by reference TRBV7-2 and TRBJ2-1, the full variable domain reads GAGVSQSPSNKVTEKGKDVELRCDPISGHTALYWYRQSLGQGLEFLIYFQGNSAPDKSGLPSDRFSAERTGGSVSTLTIQRTQQEDSAVYLCASTSDRFYNEQFFGPGTRLTVL.

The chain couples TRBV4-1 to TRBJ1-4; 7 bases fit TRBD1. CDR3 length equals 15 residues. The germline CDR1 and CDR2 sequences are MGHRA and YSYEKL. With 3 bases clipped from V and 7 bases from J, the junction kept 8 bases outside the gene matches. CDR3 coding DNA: TGCGCCAGCAGCCAGGGAGACAGGGACGGTGAAAAACTGTTTTTT. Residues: CASSQGDRDGEKLFF.

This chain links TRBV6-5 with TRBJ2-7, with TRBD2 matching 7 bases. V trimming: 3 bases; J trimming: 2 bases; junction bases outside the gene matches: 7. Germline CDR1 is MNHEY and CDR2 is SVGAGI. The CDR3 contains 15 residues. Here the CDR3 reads CASSYQRGVPYEQYF. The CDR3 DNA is TGTGCCAGCAGTTATCAGCGGGGAGTCCCCTACGAGCAGTACTTC.

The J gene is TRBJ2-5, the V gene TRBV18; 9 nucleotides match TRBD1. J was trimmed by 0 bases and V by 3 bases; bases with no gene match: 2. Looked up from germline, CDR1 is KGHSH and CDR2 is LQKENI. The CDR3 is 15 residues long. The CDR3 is CASSPWTGDQETQYF. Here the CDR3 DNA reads TGTGCCAGCTCACCCTGGACAGGGGACCAAGAGACCCAGTACTTC. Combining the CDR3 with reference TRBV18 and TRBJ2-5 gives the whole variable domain NAGVMQNPRHLVRRRGQEARLRCSPMKGHSHVYWYRQLPEEGLKFMVYLQKENIIDESGMPKERFSAEFPKEGPSILRIQQVVRGDSAAYFCASSPWTGDQETQYFGPGTRLLVL.

In nucleotides, the CDR3 is TGCAGTGCTAGTGCGCCCGGGGAGCAGTACTTC. Protein sequence: CSASAPGEQYF. V and J are TRBV20-1 and TRBJ2-7, with D unclear. This CDR3 is 11 amino acids long. V lost 3 bases to trimming and J lost 7 bases, with 10 bases between them. Looked up from germline, CDR1 is DFQATT and CDR2 is SNEGSKA (reference sequence).

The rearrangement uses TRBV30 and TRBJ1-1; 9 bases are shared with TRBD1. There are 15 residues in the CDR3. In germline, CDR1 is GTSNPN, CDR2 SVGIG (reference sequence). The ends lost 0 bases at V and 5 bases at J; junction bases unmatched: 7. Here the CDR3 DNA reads TGTGCCTGGAGTGTTCCCGGGACAGGGAGGACTGAAGCTTTCTTT. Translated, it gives CAWSVPGTGRTEAFF.

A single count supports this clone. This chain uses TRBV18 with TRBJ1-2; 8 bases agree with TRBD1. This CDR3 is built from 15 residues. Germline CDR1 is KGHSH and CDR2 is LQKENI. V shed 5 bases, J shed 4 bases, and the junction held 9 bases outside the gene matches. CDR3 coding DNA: TGTGCCAGCTCAACTCCGGGACAGGCGGGCTATGGCTACACCTTC. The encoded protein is CASSTPGQAGYGYTF.

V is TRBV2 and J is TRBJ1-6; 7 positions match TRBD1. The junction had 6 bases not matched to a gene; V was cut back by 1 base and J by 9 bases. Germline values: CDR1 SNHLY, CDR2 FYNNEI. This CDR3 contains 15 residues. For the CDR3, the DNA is TGTGCCAGCAGTGAAGAGAGGGGGCTGCGTTCACCCCTCCACTTT. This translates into CASSEERGLRSPLHF.

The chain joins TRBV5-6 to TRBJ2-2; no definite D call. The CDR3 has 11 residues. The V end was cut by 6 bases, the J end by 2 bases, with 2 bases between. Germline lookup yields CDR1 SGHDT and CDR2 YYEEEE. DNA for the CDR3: TGTGCCAGCATCAACACCGGGGAGCTGTTTTTT. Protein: CASINTGELFF. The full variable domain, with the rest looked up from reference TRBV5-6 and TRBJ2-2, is DAGVTQSPTHLIKTRGQQVTLRCSPKSGHDTVSWYQQALGQGPQFIFQYYEEEERQRGNFPDRFSGHQFPNYSSELNVNALLLGDSALYLCASINTGELFFGEGSRLTVL.

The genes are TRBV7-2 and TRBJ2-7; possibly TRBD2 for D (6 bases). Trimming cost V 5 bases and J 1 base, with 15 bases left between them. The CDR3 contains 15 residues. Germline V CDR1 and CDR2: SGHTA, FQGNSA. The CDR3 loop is CASSLRGGNSYEQYF. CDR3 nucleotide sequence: TGTGCCAGCAGCCTGAGGGGCGGGAATTCCTACGAGCAGTACTTC.

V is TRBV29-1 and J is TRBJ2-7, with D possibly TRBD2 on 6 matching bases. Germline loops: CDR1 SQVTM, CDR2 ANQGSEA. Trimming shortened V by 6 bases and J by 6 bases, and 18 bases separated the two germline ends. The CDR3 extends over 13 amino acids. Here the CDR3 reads CSVRRLDVGEQYF. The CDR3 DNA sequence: TGCAGCGTGCGGCGACTAGACGTTGGCGAGCAGTACTTC.

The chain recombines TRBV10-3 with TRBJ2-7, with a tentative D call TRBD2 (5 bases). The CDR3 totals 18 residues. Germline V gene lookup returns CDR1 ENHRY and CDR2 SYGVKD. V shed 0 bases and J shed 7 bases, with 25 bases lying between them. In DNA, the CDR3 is TGTGCCATCAGTGAGTCTCCGTCCGGGGTTGCCCCCATGGGTGAGCAGTACTTC. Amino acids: CAISESPSGVAPMGEQYF.

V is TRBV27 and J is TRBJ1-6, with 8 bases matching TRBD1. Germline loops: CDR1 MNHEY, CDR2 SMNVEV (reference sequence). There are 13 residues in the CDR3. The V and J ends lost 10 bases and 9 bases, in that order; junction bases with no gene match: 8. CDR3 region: CAIKDRGFSPLHF. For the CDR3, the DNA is TGTGCCATCAAAGACAGGGGATTTTCACCCCTCCACTTT.

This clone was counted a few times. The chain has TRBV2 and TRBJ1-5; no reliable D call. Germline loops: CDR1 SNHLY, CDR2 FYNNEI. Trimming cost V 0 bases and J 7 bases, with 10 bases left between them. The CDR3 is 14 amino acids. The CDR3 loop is CASSEAGRNQPQHF. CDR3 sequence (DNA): TGTGCCAGCAGTGAAGCGGGGAGGAACCAGCCCCAGCATTTT.

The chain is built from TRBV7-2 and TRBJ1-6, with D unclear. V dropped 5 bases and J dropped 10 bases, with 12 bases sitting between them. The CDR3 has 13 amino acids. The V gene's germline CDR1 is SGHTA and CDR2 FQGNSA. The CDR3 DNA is TGTGCCAGCAGCGAGGGAGTAGGGTCACCCCTCCACTTT. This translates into CASSEGVGSPLHF.

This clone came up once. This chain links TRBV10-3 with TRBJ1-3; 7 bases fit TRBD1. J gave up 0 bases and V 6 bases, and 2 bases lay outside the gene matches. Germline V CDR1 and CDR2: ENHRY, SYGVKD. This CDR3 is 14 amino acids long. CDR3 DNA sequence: TGTGCCATCAGAGGGGACAGCTCTGGAAACACCATATATTTT. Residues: CAIRGDSSGNTIYF.

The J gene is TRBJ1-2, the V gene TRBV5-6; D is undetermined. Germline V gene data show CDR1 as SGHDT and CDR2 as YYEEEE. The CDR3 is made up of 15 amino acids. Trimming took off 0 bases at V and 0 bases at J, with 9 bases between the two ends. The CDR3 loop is CASSLVEVANYGYTF. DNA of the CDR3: TGTGCCAGCAGCTTGGTAGAGGTCGCTAACTATGGCTACACCTTC.

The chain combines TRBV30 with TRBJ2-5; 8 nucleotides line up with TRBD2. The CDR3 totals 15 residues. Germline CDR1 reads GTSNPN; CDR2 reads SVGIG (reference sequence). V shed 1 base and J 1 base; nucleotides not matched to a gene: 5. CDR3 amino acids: CAWSALAGAQETQYF. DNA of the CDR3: TGTGCCTGGAGTGCCCTAGCGGGTGCCCAAGAGACCCAGTACTTC.

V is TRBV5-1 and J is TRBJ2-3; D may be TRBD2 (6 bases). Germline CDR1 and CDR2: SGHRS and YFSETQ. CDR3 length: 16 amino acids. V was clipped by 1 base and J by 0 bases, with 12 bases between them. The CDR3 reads CASSLMGGDSTDTQYF. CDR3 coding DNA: TGCGCCAGCAGCTTGATGGGGGGTGATAGCACAGATACGCAGTATTTT.